This TCR beta chain was sequenced during a study of CD8+CD57+ T cells in acquired aplastic anemia. The wider study: Sorted CD4+ plus CD8+ cells gave DNA averaging about 3.2 ug. Healthy CD8+ samples averaged approximately 9.9 million reads.

Study conclusions and caveats: In CD8+ cells, Simpson's diversity showed no significant difference between patients and controls. Patients and controls shared 25 to 30 CD8+ CDR3 sequences, highly expressed in patients.

The germline V and J ends were trimmed by 0 bases and 4 bases, with 9 bases remaining between them. CDR3 size: 14 residues. Investigators profiled TCR beta VDJ and CDR3 from genomic DNA template. Each CDR3 protein is one row after TCRdb ran MiXCR on the reads. The sample consists of hundreds of thousands of distinct CDR3 sequences, just under 70% of them appearing once. This clonotype was counted at least ten times. Its antigen is undetermined. The sample comprised sorted CD4+, CD8+, or CD8+CD57+ T cells (not recorded which) from PBMCs. V gene TRBV12-3 or TRBV12-4 combines with J gene TRBJ1-2; D not resolved. The sequence came from a human donor in good health, serving as a control. This chain's CDR3 is CASSLAIGSYGYTF. The CDR3 DNA follows: TGTGCCAGCAGTTTAGCGATAGGGAGCTATGGCTACACCTTC.